This is a list of T cell receptor beta chains from one sample in a study of blood T cell repertoires in COVID-19. Here immunoSEQ multiplex PCR was the method, and the copy in TCRdb shows in-frame clones only, minus some. The table has 110,000 or so clones, 85% to 90% seen once. The sequenced material came from peripheral blood. These receptor sequences come from a man in his 70s who had recovered from COVID-19. The CDR3 runs from the conserved cysteine through the conserved F or W. D genes are given only for firm matches. Clone size appears in some rows only: once, few, many, or a class for an expanded clone.

cdr3_length clone_size d_call j_call v_call cdr3_aa cdr3_nt
13 . . TRBJ1-1 TRBV28 CASIYGGNTEAFF TGTGCCAGCATATATGGAGGGAACACTGAAGCTTTCTTT
13 . . TRBJ2-5 TRBV20-1 CSASLYELGTQYF TGCAGTGCTAGTTTGTACGAACTTGGGACCCAGTACTTC
11 . . TRBJ2-3 TRBV20-1 CSARVEDMQYF TGCAGTGCTAGAGTAGAAGATATGCAGTATTTT
14 . . TRBJ1-1 TRBV6-5 CASSYSNPQDEAFF TGTGCCAGCAGTTACTCGAACCCCCAGGATGAGGCTTTCTTT
13 . . TRBJ1-1 TRBV3-1/TRBV3-2 CASSQVTGTEAFF TGTGCCAGCAGCCAAGTTACGGGCACTGAAGCTTTCTTT
16 . . TRBJ1-3 TRBV7-8 CASSRSGTYSGNTIYF TGTGCCAGCAGCAGATCAGGGACTTACTCTGGAAACACCATATATTTT
13 . . TRBJ2-3 TRBV7-3 CASSFRGTDTQYF TGTGCCAGCAGCTTCAGGGGCACAGATACGCAGTATTTT
14 . . TRBJ2-6 TRBV6-5 CASRSGAGANVLTF TGTGCCAGCAGGTCAGGTGCTGGGGCCAACGTCCTGACTTTC
17 once . TRBJ1-4 TRBV5-1 CASRNRTIPRGDEKLFF TGCGCCAGCAGGAACAGGACGATCCCCCGGGGGGATGAAAAACTGTTTTTT
13 once . TRBJ2-5 TRBV18 CASSLFFQETQYF TGTGCCAGCTCACTATTCTTCCAAGAGACCCAGTACTTC
21 . TRBD2 TRBJ2-1 TRBV18 CASSPELKLAGDMSSYNEQFF TGTGCCAGCTCACCAGAACTGAAACTAGCGGGAGATATGAGCTCCTACAATGAGCAGTTCTTC
13 . TRBD1 TRBJ1-1 TRBV7-8 CASSQGTGRDAFF TGTGCCAGCAGCCAAGGGACAGGGAGAGACGCTTTCTTT
12 . . TRBJ2-7 TRBV2 CASRLATSQQYF TGTGCCAGCAGACTAGCTACTTCCCAACAGTACTTC
16 . . TRBJ2-7 TRBV14 CASSQFVGRGNYEQYF TGTGCCAGCAGCCAATTCGTGGGCAGGGGAAACTACGAGCAGTACTTC
15 . . TRBJ1-5 TRBV6-5 CASSYSGGSNQPQHF TGTGCCAGCAGTTACTCGGGGGGGAGCAATCAGCCCCAGCATTTT
16 . TRBD1 TRBJ1-2 TRBV3-1/TRBV3-2 CASSQDLGTGTYGYTF TGTGCCAGCAGCCAAGATCTAGGGACAGGGACCTATGGCTACACCTTC
13 . . TRBJ1-1 TRBV10-1 CASSQTGQTEAFF TGCGCCAGCAGCCAAACCGGACAGACTGAAGCTTTCTTT
14 . . TRBJ2-5 TRBV11-3 CASSRGGLGGTQYF TGTGCCAGCAGCCGAGGAGGGCTTGGAGGGACCCAGTACTTC
13 . . TRBJ1-2 TRBV6-6 CASSTTPGGGYTF TGTGCCAGCAGTACTACGCCCGGCGGTGGCTACACCTTC
16 . . TRBJ1-2 TRBV4-2 CASSQDLPGKRNGYTF TGTGCCAGCAGCCAAGATCTCCCAGGTAAAAGGAATGGCTACACCTTC
15 . . TRBJ2-5 TRBV6-5 CASSTSDSSGETQYF TGTGCCAGCAGTACCTCGGACAGCTCAGGAGAGACCCAGTACTTC
13 . TRBD1 TRBJ1-1 TRBV5-5 CASSGYRGREAFF TGTGCCAGCAGCGGTTACAGGGGGCGGGAAGCTTTCTTT
15 . . TRBJ1-1 TRBV18 CASSPVRGEYTEAFF TGTGCCAGCTCACCAGTTCGGGGAGAGTACACTGAAGCTTTCTTT
15 . TRBD1 TRBJ1-2 TRBV28 CASSSTGEANYGYTF TGTGCCAGCAGTTCCACAGGGGAGGCCAACTATGGCTACACCTTC
16 . TRBD2 TRBJ2-1 TRBV5-1 CASSLVPAGLLNEQFF TGCGCCAGCAGCTTGGTTCCAGCGGGACTCCTAAATGAGCAGTTCTTC
13 . . TRBJ1-2 TRBV28 CASSRGGNYGYTF TGTGCCAGCAGCCGGGGGGGTAACTATGGCTACACCTTC
13 . . TRBJ1-1 TRBV19 CASSITVNTEAFF TGTGCCAGTAGTATTACGGTGAACACTGAAGCTTTCTTT
16 . . TRBJ2-7 TRBV21-1 CASSNLRSSGTYEQYF TGTGCCAGCAGCAATTTGCGGTCTAGCGGGACCTACGAGCAGTACTTC
14 . . TRBJ1-2 TRBV6-5 CASSLDRRLYGYTF TGTGCCAGCAGTTTAGACAGAAGACTCTATGGCTACACCTTC
19 . . TRBJ1-3 TRBV23-1 CASSLPAETLLTVPESRYF TGCGCCAGCAGCCTTCCAGCCGAAACACTCTTGACAGTCCCCGAAAGTAGGTATTTT
16 . TRBD1 TRBJ1-1 TRBV5-6 CASSSLTGGGSTEAFF TGTGCCAGCAGCTCTTTGACAGGGGGCGGGAGCACTGAAGCTTTCTTT
16 . TRBD2 TRBJ2-2 TRBV6-6 CASSSSGTSSTGELFF TGTGCCAGCAGTTCATCCGGGACTAGCAGCACCGGGGAGCTGTTTTTT
18 . TRBD2 TRBJ2-2 TRBV5-1 CASSLMSPSGANTGELFF TGCGCCAGCAGCTTGATGTCTCCTAGCGGTGCGAACACCGGGGAGCTGTTTTTT
15 . . TRBJ1-1 TRBV4-1 CASSLDRGSGTEAFF TGCGCCAGCAGCCTTGATCGGGGTTCGGGGACTGAAGCTTTCTTT
13 . . TRBJ1-2 TRBV9 CASSVAQGYGYTF TGTGCCAGCAGCGTAGCGCAGGGCTATGGCTACACCTTC
13 . . TRBJ1-1 TRBV12-3/TRBV12-4 CASSPLGGTEAFF TGTGCCAGCAGCCCCCTGGGGGGCACTGAAGCTTTCTTT
16 . . TRBJ1-5 TRBV18 CASSPRGREANQPQHF TGTGCCAGCTCACCACGGGGCAGGGAGGCCAATCAGCCCCAGCATTTT
13 . . TRBJ1-1 TRBV7-3 CASSFTVNTEAFF TGTGCCAGCAGCTTCACAGTGAACACTGAAGCTTTCTTT
16 . TRBD2 TRBJ2-7 TRBV11-2 CASSLFFAGGPGEQYF TGTGCCAGCAGCCTATTTTTCGCGGGAGGGCCTGGTGAGCAGTACTTC
15 . . TRBJ2-2 TRBV5-1 CASSLAPGYTGELFF TGCGCCAGCAGCTTGGCGCCAGGGTACACCGGGGAGCTGTTTTTT
13 . . TRBJ1-4 TRBV5-3 CARSFGAGEKLFF TGTGCCAGAAGCTTCGGAGCGGGGGAAAAACTGTTTTTT
14 . TRBD2 TRBJ2-1 TRBV10-1 CASSDGGGSHEQFF TGCGCCAGCAGTGATGGCGGGGGGAGTCATGAGCAGTTCTTC
18 . TRBD1 TRBJ2-2 TRBV19 CASSIEFTGVDYIGELFF TGTGCCAGTAGTATAGAATTCACAGGGGTGGATTATATCGGGGAGCTGTTTTTT
19 . . TRBJ2-3 TRBV4-2 CASSRYPERGAQSADTQYF TGTGCCAGCAGCCGCTACCCGGAACGGGGGGCCCAAAGTGCAGATACGCAGTATTTT
13 . . TRBJ1-2 TRBV7-8 CASSRAQNYGYTF TGTGCCAGCAGCCGAGCGCAGAACTATGGCTACACCTTC
15 once . TRBJ2-1 TRBV6-6 CASSAGKVAYNEQFF TGTGCCAGCAGCGCCGGGAAGGTCGCCTACAATGAGCAGTTCTTC
13 . TRBD2 TRBJ2-1 TRBV4-1 CASKLAGVSRQFF TGCGCCTCAAAGCTAGCGGGAGTTTCTCGGCAGTTCTTC
15 . TRBD1 TRBJ2-7 TRBV27 CASSLSFQGVNEQYF TGTGCCAGCAGTTTATCGTTTCAGGGGGTAAACGAGCAGTACTTC
15 few TRBD2 TRBJ2-5 TRBV28 CASGGTSRYQETQYF TGTGCCAGTGGGGGGACTAGCAGGTACCAAGAGACCCAGTACTTC
14 . . TRBJ2-2 TRBV19 CASSQRVNTGELFF TGTGCCAGTAGTCAGCGGGTTAACACCGGGGAGCTGTTTTTT
12 . . TRBJ2-4 TRBV3-1/TRBV3-2 CASSPTGGIQYF TGTGCCAGCAGCCCCACAGGTGGCATTCAGTACTTC
14 . TRBD2 TRBJ2-7 TRBV7-2 CASSLSGSSYEQYF TGTGCCAGCAGCTTAAGCGGGAGCTCCTACGAGCAGTACTTC
14 few TRBD2 TRBJ2-7 TRBV6-5 CASSYFGEGREQYF TGTGCCAGCAGTTACTTTGGGGAGGGGCGCGAGCAGTACTTC
15 . . TRBJ1-5 TRBV28 CASSLRQVRTQPQHF TGTGCCAGCAGTTTGCGACAGGTGAGGACTCAGCCCCAGCATTTT
13 . . TRBJ1-1 TRBV5-1 CASSLGQDTEAFF TGCGCCAGCAGCTTGGGACAGGACACTGAAGCTTTCTTT
15 . TRBD1 TRBJ1-2 TRBV7-8 CASSLRDRANYGYTF TGTGCCAGCAGCTTACGGGACAGGGCAAACTATGGCTACACCTTC